These 23 T cell receptor beta chains were all obtained from the same sample, sequenced in a study of T cell responses to AZD1222 COVID-19 vaccine. The protocol was immunoSEQ multiplex PCR, while the TCRdb copy is restricted to in-frame clones and leaves out a portion. The sample holds roughly 120,000 clones, 88% seen once. The sample consisted of peripheral blood, taken on day 0 of MenACWY control vaccination. The source is an adult in good health.

This clone was counted a few times. The chain uses TRBV13 and TRBJ1-2; TRBD1 agrees at 9 bases. V lost 4 bases to trimming and J lost 7 bases; unmatched junction nucleotides: 4. Germline lookup yields CDR1 PRHDT and CDR2 FYEKMQ (reference sequence). CDR3 size: 13 residues. The CDR3 spells CASSSQGAGGYTF. The CDR3 bases are TGTGCCAGCAGCTCACAGGGGGCGGGTGGCTACACCTTC.

The rearrangement uses TRBV2 and TRBJ1-6; D possibly corresponds to TRBD1 (5 bases). This CDR3 spans 14 amino acids. V was pared by 7 bases and J by 10 bases, with 17 bases between. Germline V gene lookup returns CDR1 SNHLY and CDR2 FYNNEI. The CDR3 loop is CASKEEQGVSPLHF. The CDR3 nucleotides read TGTGCCAGCAAAGAGGAGCAAGGGGTCTCACCCCTCCACTTT.

V gene TRBV5-4 combines with J gene TRBJ2-1, with 8 bases lining up with TRBD2. The length of the CDR3 is 16 residues. Germline assignment: CDR1 SGHNT and CDR2 YYREEE (reference sequence). The V and J ends lost 4 bases and 7 bases, in that order; junction bases with no gene match: 13. This CDR3 reads CASSLAQREQRNEQFF. CDR3 coding DNA: TGTGCCAGCAGCCTCGCCCAGCGGGAGCAGAGAAATGAGCAGTTCTTC. The full variable domain, in which reference TRBV5-4 and TRBJ2-1 provide the parts outside the CDR3, is ETGVTQSPTHLIKTRGQQVTLRCSSQSGHNTVSWYQQALGQGPQFIFQYYREEENGRGNFPPRFSGLQFPNYSSELNVNALELDDSALYLCASSLAQREQRNEQFFGPGTRLTVL.

The rearrangement links TRBV6-2 or TRBV6-3 to TRBJ2-7, with 8 bases that match TRBD1. After removal of 2 bases from V and 1 base from J, the junction contained 7 bases not matched to a gene. The CDR3 is 16 amino acids. CDR1 and CDR2 (germline): MNHEY, SVGEGT. The CDR3 DNA reads as TGTGCCAGCAGTTACGCGGGACAGGTGGATTCCTACGAGCAGTACTTC. Its translation is CASSYAGQVDSYEQYF.

The chain links TRBV18 to TRBJ1-4; possibly TRBD1 for D (6 bases). Germline V gives CDR1 KGHSH, CDR2 LQKENI. Trimming removed 6 bases from V and 8 bases from J, with 13 bases in between. This CDR3 is 13 amino acids long. CDR3 region: CASSNRAEEKLFF. CDR3 coding DNA: TGTGCCAGCTCGAACAGGGCAGAGGAAAAACTGTTTTTT.

This clone was detected a few times. The V gene is TRBV30, the J gene TRBJ2-1; 9 bases are shared with TRBD2. V lost 5 bases and J lost 8; bases outside the gene matches: 7. The CDR3 covers 13 residues. In germline, CDR1 is GTSNPN, CDR2 SVGIG (reference sequence). The CDR3 coding sequence is TGTGCCTGGGGACTAGCGCCCTTGCATGAGCAGTTCTTC. Amino acids: CAWGLAPLHEQFF.

The rearrangement joins TRBV19 to TRBJ2-7; D might be TRBD2 (6 bases). CDR3 size: 15 residues. Germline CDR1 LNHDA, CDR2 SQIVND (reference sequence). V lost 5 bases and J lost 2, with 16 bases in between. For the CDR3, the DNA is TGTGCCAGTAGTTCCACCGGGACTGGAACCTACGAGCAGTACTTC. Its protein product is CASSSTGTGTYEQYF.

The V gene is TRBV3-1 (or the pseudogene TRBV3-2), the J gene TRBJ1-5; D is uncertain. Germline CDR1 reads LGHDT; CDR2 reads YNNKEL (reference sequence). The CDR3 has 16 residues. Deletions cut 0 bases from V and 0 bases from J, with 9 bases between. Here the CDR3 reads CASSQDRIYSNQPQHF. CDR3 coding DNA: TGTGCCAGCAGCCAAGATCGGATTTATAGCAATCAGCCCCAGCATTTT.

This clone was seen once. The gene calls are TRBV2 and TRBJ2-3; D is undetermined. In germline, CDR1 is SNHLY, CDR2 FYNNEI. The CDR3 has 12 amino acids. V lost 7 bases, J lost 5 bases, and 10 bases lay in between. This CDR3 is CASTYVEDTQYF. Written as DNA, the CDR3 is TGTGCCAGCACCTATGTGGAAGATACGCAGTATTTT.

The V call is TRBV29-1, the J call TRBJ2-5, with TRBD1 matching 8 bases. CDR3 length: 14 amino acids. Germline values: CDR1 SQVTM, CDR2 ANQGSEA. V was pared by 4 bases and J by 5 bases, with 9 bases of the junction left unmatched. CDR3 loop: CSVVGQGPPETQYF. The CDR3, as DNA: TGCAGCGTTGTTGGACAGGGCCCCCCGGAGACCCAGTACTTC.

This clone was recorded a few times. The chain uses TRBV10-2 and TRBJ1-1, with D uncertain. Germline CDR1 reads WSHSY; CDR2 reads SAAADI. V lost 8 bases, J lost 10 bases, and 23 bases lay in between. The CDR3 length is 14 residues. The CDR3 nucleotides read TGCGCCAGCTCGTCCTCACGGGGTAAGAAAGGAGCTTTCTTT. It is translated as CASSSSRGKKGAFF.

The rearrangement links TRBV20-1 to TRBJ2-3; TRBD2 matches 9 bases. The CDR3 consists of 16 residues. Germline CDR1 DFQATT, CDR2 SNEGSKA (reference sequence). V dropped 3 bases and J dropped 4; count of bases not matched to a gene: 11. The CDR3 coding sequence is TGCAGTGCTAGTGTTCTAGCGGGATTTGGCGCAGATACGCAGTATTTT. Amino acids: CSASVLAGFGADTQYF.

This chain links TRBV28 with TRBJ2-7; D possibly corresponds to TRBD1 (7 bases). Germline V lookup: CDR1 MDHEN, CDR2 SYDVKM. V lost 3 bases and J 2 bases, leaving 8 bases between the germline ends. The CDR3 totals 13 residues. CDR3: CASSFRGAYEQYF. Written as DNA, the CDR3 is TGTGCCAGCAGTTTCAGGGGGGCCTACGAGCAGTACTTC.

This rearrangement joins TRBV29-1 to TRBJ2-5; 9 bases agree with TRBD1. Germline CDR1 SQVTM, CDR2 ANQGSEA. The CDR3 runs 13 residues. V shed 8 bases, J shed 2 bases, and the junction held 6 bases outside the gene matches. The CDR3 DNA follows: TGCAGCATATCCGGGACAGGGCAAGAGACCCAGTACTTC. Its translation: CSISGTGQETQYF.

V usage is TRBV19 and J usage is TRBJ1-1; tentative D call: TRBD1 (6 bases). The CDR3 runs 14 residues. Trimming pared 1 base from V and 0 bases from J, leaving 6 bases between. Germline assignment: CDR1 LNHDA and CDR2 SQIVND (reference sequence). The CDR3 sequence is CASSIGGLNTEAFF. In DNA, the CDR3 is TGTGCCAGTAGTATAGGGGGGCTGAACACTGAAGCTTTCTTT.

The V call is TRBV4-1, the J call TRBJ2-1; D might be TRBD2 (7 bases). Germline CDR1 is MGHRA and CDR2 is YSYEKL. This CDR3 comprises 16 residues. V gave up 3 bases and J gave up 9 bases, with 21 bases separating them. The CDR3 region is CASSQRGGTRDVEQFF. The CDR3 DNA reads TGCGCCAGCAGCCAGAGGGGGGGGACTCGAGACGTTGAGCAGTTCTTC.

The chain employs TRBV9 and TRBJ1-5, with a possible D match to TRBD1 (5 bases). The CDR3 totals 15 residues. The germline CDR1 and CDR2 sequences are SGDLS and YYNGEE. The V end was cut by 7 bases, the J end by 2 bases, with 16 bases between. The chain's CDR3 is CASWGIMAGNQPQHF. The CDR3 nucleotides are TGTGCCAGCTGGGGGATAATGGCGGGCAATCAGCCCCAGCATTTT.

The V gene is TRBV28, the J gene TRBJ1-5; D perhaps matches TRBD1 (6 bases). This CDR3 contains 16 residues. The germline V and J ends were trimmed by 2 bases and 6 bases, with 17 bases remaining between them. Germline assignment: CDR1 MDHEN and CDR2 SYDVKM. The CDR3 is CASSLGGSTGIQPQHF. CDR3 coding DNA: TGTGCCAGCAGTTTAGGAGGATCCACAGGGATTCAGCCCCAGCATTTT.

V is TRBV19 and J is TRBJ2-3; D is undetermined. Germline CDR1 LNHDA, CDR2 SQIVND (reference sequence). The CDR3 spans 15 residues. With 3 bases removed from V and 0 bases from J, the gap between germline ends came to 10 bases. The CDR3 nucleotides read TGTGCCAGTAGTATTGGTTCTACTAGCACAGATACGCAGTATTTT. Its protein product is CASSIGSTSTDTQYF. The whole variable domain, remainder taken from reference TRBV19 and TRBJ2-3, is DGGITQSPKYLFRKEGQNVTLSCEQNLNHDAMYWYRQDPGQGLRLIYYSQIVNDFQKGDIAEGYSVSREKKESFPLTVTSAQKNPTAFYLCASSIGSTSTDTQYFGPGTRLTVL.

The chain is built from TRBV11-3 and TRBJ2-7; D might be TRBD1 or TRBD2, each matching 5 bases. This CDR3 region has 13 residues. Germline V lookup: CDR1 SGHNT, CDR2 YENEEA. With 1 base removed from V and 7 bases from J, the gap between germline ends came to 11 bases. The CDR3 protein is CASSLGGGREQYF. CDR3 DNA: TGTGCCAGCAGCTTAGGTGGGGGTCGTGAGCAGTACTTC.

V usage is TRBV15 and J usage is TRBJ1-4; D is possibly TRBD1 (5 bases). The CDR3 has 19 amino acids. With 4 bases removed from V and 4 bases from J, the gap between germline ends came to 25 bases. Germline V gene data show CDR1 as LNHNV and CDR2 as YYDKDF (reference sequence). The CDR3 sequence is CATSTGAGQLRLLNEKLFF. The CDR3 DNA sequence: TGTGCCACCAGCACCGGAGCCGGACAATTAAGGCTGCTTAATGAAAAACTGTTTTTT.

The chain has TRBV7-6 and TRBJ2-7, with 10 nucleotides matching TRBD1. V gave up 5 bases and J gave up 0 bases; unmatched junction bases: 4. The CDR3 consists of 15 residues. Germline lookup yields CDR1 SGHVS and CDR2 FNYEAQ. The CDR3 DNA sequence: TGTGCCAGCAGCGGCCGGGACAGGGGCTCCTACGAGCAGTACTTC. Protein sequence: CASSGRDRGSYEQYF.

The V and J genes are TRBV7-5 and TRBJ1-3. TRBV7-5 constitutes a pseudogene. The CDR3 totals 14 residues. The CDR3 DNA reads TGTGCCAGAAGCTTAGTTGACTCTGGAAACACCATATATTTT. This sequence encodes CARSLVDSGNTIYF.